The T cell receptor (beta chain) under discussion was sequenced for a study of OX40 agonist ivuxolimab in advanced cancers. Broadly, across the study: Ivuxolimab was a fully human IgG2 agonistic monoclonal antibody targeting the costimulatory receptor OX40 (CD134). Partial responses were achieved by three dose-escalation patients, of whom one had hepatocellular carcinoma and two had cutaneous melanoma. Patients were allowed to have had prior anti-PD-1, anti-PD-L1 or anti-CTLA-4 therapy, and 30% to 40% of the dose-escalation patients had been treated with checkpoint inhibitors. In the dose-escalation cohort, approximately 82% of patients were male, and the mean age was roughly 60 years, with a range of about 20 to 90. Of the approximately 50 patients in dose escalation, some 20 had hepatocellular carcinoma, some 15 had melanoma, 9 had renal cell carcinoma and 9 had head and neck cancer. Intravenous ivuxolimab was administered to patients every 2 weeks at six dose levels: 0.01, 0.1, 0.3, 1.5, 3 and 10 mg/kg. The monotherapy dose-escalation portion (N ≈ 52 patients) of the phase I ivuxolimab trial is reported in the paper. Peripheral TCRbeta sequencing was intended to test whether TCR sequence diversity was altered and clonal T-cell expansion was caused by ivuxolimab.

Results the study describes overall, beyond this receptor: At doses of 0.1 to 3.0 mg/kg, clonal expansion of both CD4+ and CD8+ blood T cells was observed from baseline to week 6. In the 0.1-3.0 mg/kg groups, partial responders were among the patients with the lowest normalized peripheral clonal expansion, particularly in CD8+ T cells. Antigen specificity was not determined for the clonally expanded peripheral T cells. Low levels of normalized T-cell clonal expansion were also seen in some patients who did not respond. After ivuxolimab, CD8+ T cells had more expanded clones than CD4+ T cells on average.

Comment on this clone: It lacks a known antigen. Qualities for individual bases were not recorded, and no much larger clone is one base off.

The germline ends are 10 bases apart after V is trimmed by 6 bases and J by 5 bases. From cysteine to phenylalanine, the CDR3 is 12 amino acids long. Here the CDR3 DNA is all that survives: 36 bases in frame from base 1. The germline V gene gives CDR1 as MDHEN and CDR2 as SYDVKM. Patients with autoimmune disease history or receiving systemic immunosuppression were excluded from the trial. Peripheral blood for TCR sequencing was collected from all dose cohorts at baseline, on cycle 4 day 1, and on cycle 7 day 1. The samples were taken from a phase I, first-in-human, multicenter, open-label dose-escalation trial of ivuxolimab. Adults with locally advanced or metastatic head and neck squamous cell, hepatocellular, melanoma or renal cell carcinoma were enrolled in the trial. CD4+ and CD8+ T cells were sorted separately from peripheral blood before TCR sequencing. Genomic DNA was isolated from the sorted cells so that the TCRbeta CDR3 region could be sequenced. TCRbeta CDR3 regions were sequenced using the immunoSEQ Assay. This immuneACCESS table, as held by TCRdb, lists in-frame sequences with V and J called but not all clones. Of the missing ones, under half trace to an unresolved V gene in checked studies; the others have no known cause. Present in this sample are 45,000 to 65,000 clones, roughly 86% of which were seen just once. 5.5% to 8% of the sample comes from the top ten.

The sample here was CD4+ or CD8+ T cells sorted from blood, taken in a trial of the OX40 agonist ivuxolimab. The receptor comes from an adult with an advanced solid tumor such as melanoma, head and neck, liver or kidney cancer. Rearrangement joined TRBV28 to TRBJ1-2, and possibly TRBD1, on 6 matching bases. The encoded CDR3 is CASSRDTYGYTF. The bases are TGTGCCAGCAGCAGGGACACTTATGGCTACACCTTC.